Following are 19 T cell receptor beta chains from one sample sequenced in a study of blood T cell repertoires in COVID-19. TCRdb's copy holds only in-frame clones and misses some; the assay was immunoSEQ multiplex PCR. The sample includes around 140,000 clones, roughly 89% of them seen just once. Sequencing input: peripheral blood. All receptors come from a woman aged 50 to 60 with acute or convalescent COVID-19.

The chain is built from TRBV10-3 and TRBJ2-1; 11 bases are a match to TRBD1. The V gene end was trimmed by 4 bases and the J gene end by 7 bases; junction bases not matched to a gene: 3. The CDR3 spans 14 residues. Germline V gives CDR1 ENHRY, CDR2 SYGVKD. CDR3 sequence reads: CAISGDRGSNEQFF. The DNA for the CDR3 is TGTGCCATCAGTGGGGACAGGGGGTCAAATGAGCAGTTCTTC.

This clone was detected only once. The chain uses TRBV6-6 and TRBJ1-6, with D tentatively TRBD1 (5 bases). V shed 11 bases and J shed 6 bases, with 14 bases lying between them. Per the germline V gene, CDR1 is MNHNY and CDR2 is SVGAGI (reference sequence). This CDR3 spans 13 amino acids. The CDR3 DNA sequence: TGTGCCTCCCGGGAGGGGCCTAATTCACCCCTCCACTTT. Translating it yields CASREGPNSPLHF.

The chain links TRBV6-5 to TRBJ2-7; weak D call: TRBD2 (5 bases). The CDR3 extends over 13 amino acids. V was clipped by 5 bases and J by 5 bases, with 13 bases between them. The germline gives CDR1 MNHEY, CDR2 SVGAGI. CDR3 bases: TGTGCCAGCAGTCCCCCGGGGTTGGACGAGCAGTACTTC. This translates into CASSPPGLDEQYF.

The chain links TRBV19 to TRBJ2-1; D perhaps matches TRBD2 (6 bases). CDR1 is LNHDA and CDR2 is SQIVND in the germline V gene (reference sequence). The CDR3 has 13 amino acids. The V end lost 7 bases, the J end lost 9 bases, and 16 bases lay between the germline ends. The chain's CDR3 is CASTLTSPSEQFF. In DNA, the CDR3 is TGTGCCAGTACCTTGACTAGTCCGTCTGAGCAGTTCTTC.

The chain joins TRBV5-1 to TRBJ2-1, with a possible D match to TRBD2 (6 bases). This CDR3 spans 13 amino acids. Germline assignment: CDR1 SGHRS and CDR2 YFSETQ. Trimming took 4 bases from V and 15 from J, leaving 20 bases between them. In DNA form, the CDR3 reads TGCGCCAGCAGCCCCGGGACTCGTGAAGTATTGTTCTTC. Translating gives CASSPGTREVLFF. Based on the CDR3 plus reference TRBV5-1 and TRBJ2-1, the full variable domain is KAGVTQTPRYLIKTRGQQVTLSCSPISGHRSVSWYQQTPGQGLQFLFEYFSETQRNKGNFPGRFSGRQFSNSRSEMNVSTLELGDSALYLCASSPGTREVLFFGPGTRLTVL.

CDR3 sequence (DNA): TGCGCCAGCAAGGGGGACGCCACCTACGAGCAGTACTTC. Its translation is CASKGDATYEQYF. The chain recombines TRBV10-2 with TRBJ2-7; possible D gene TRBD1, 6 bases. The germline V gene encodes CDR1 WSHSY and CDR2 SAAADI. The CDR3 contains 13 residues. V shed 7 bases and J shed 2 bases, with 12 bases lying between them.

The J gene is TRBJ1-2, the V gene TRBV27; TRBD1 matches 7 bases. The ends lost 5 bases at V and 2 bases at J; junction bases unmatched: 5. There are 14 residues in the CDR3. Germline CDR1 and CDR2: MNHEY and SMNVEV (reference sequence). The CDR3 region is CASSPTGLNYGYTF. The CDR3 DNA sequence: TGTGCCAGCAGTCCGACAGGGTTAAACTATGGCTACACCTTC.

The chain employs TRBV18 and TRBJ1-1; 9 nucleotides match TRBD1. Germline V gene sequence: CDR1 KGHSH, CDR2 LQKENI. The CDR3 contains 13 residues. Trimming cost V 6 bases and J 6 bases; bases outside gene matches: 5. Written as DNA, the CDR3 is TGTGCCAGCTCGCAGGGACAGGGTGCTGAAGCTTTCTTT. Translated: CASSQGQGAEAFF.

This clone turned up a few times. The genes are TRBV6-2 or TRBV6-3 and TRBJ1-1; a possible D gene is TRBD1 (6 bases). With 0 bases removed from V and 0 bases from J, the gap between germline ends came to 8 bases. The CDR3 totals 15 residues. In germline, CDR1 is MNHEY, CDR2 SVGEGT. The CDR3 DNA follows: TGTGCCAGCAGTTACTCTCCAGGGGTGAACACTGAAGCTTTCTTT. This gives the protein CASSYSPGVNTEAFF.

This chain joins TRBV9 and TRBJ2-7; 9 positions agree with TRBD1. CDR1 is SGDLS, CDR2 YYNGEE, per germline. After removal of 2 bases from V and 6 bases from J, the junction contained 9 bases not matched to a gene. The CDR3 runs 15 residues. This CDR3 is CASSVAGQGFPEQYF. For the CDR3, the DNA is TGTGCCAGCAGCGTGGCAGGACAGGGGTTCCCCGAGCAGTACTTC. The complete variable domain, with remaining parts taken from reference TRBV9 and TRBJ2-7, reads DSGVTQTPKHLITATGQRVTLRCSPRSGDLSVYWYQQSLDQGLQFLIQYYNGEERAKGNILERFSAQQFPDLHSELNLSSLELGDSALYFCASSVAGQGFPEQYFGPGTRLTVT.

The chain links TRBV5-1 to TRBJ1-2, with no clear D. The CDR3 totals 15 residues. V gave up 3 bases and J gave up 8 bases, with 20 bases separating them. Germline CDR1 reads SGHRS; CDR2 reads YFSETQ. CDR3 bases: TGCGCCAGCAGCTCAACTTCGACCCCTTCGAGGGGCTACACCTTC. This codes for CASSSTSTPSRGYTF.

The V call is TRBV27, the J call TRBJ2-6, with no clear D. Trimming left V 4 bases short and J 0 bases short, with 10 bases between. The germline V gene has CDR1 MNHEY and CDR2 SMNVEV (reference sequence). CDR3 size: 16 residues. The CDR3 bases are TGTGCCAGCAGTTCTCCAGGCAACTCTGGGGCCAACGTCCTGACTTTC. This gives the protein CASSSPGNSGANVLTF.

V gene TRBV2 combines with J gene TRBJ2-6; 7 bases fit TRBD1. V shed 11 bases, J shed 0 bases, and the junction held 16 bases outside the gene matches. Germline lookup yields CDR1 SNHLY and CDR2 FYNNEI. CDR3 size: 18 residues. CDR3 DNA sequence: TGTGCCTCTTTCGGGACAGCCTTTATGTCCTCTGGGGCCAACGTCCTGACTTTC. Its protein product is CASFGTAFMSSGANVLTF.

The chain recombines TRBV1 with TRBJ1-2; the D segment call TRBD1 is taken from the table without a DNA check. TRBV1 is flagged as a pseudogene. This CDR3 spans 14 amino acids. The DNA of the CDR3 is TGCACCAGCAGCTATTACCAGGGGCACTATGGCTACACCTTC. Translating it yields CTSSYYQGHYGYTF.

J is TRBJ1-2 and V is TRBV6-5; D uncertain. Trimming shortened V by 0 bases and J by 4 bases, and 9 bases separated the two germline ends. Germline V CDR1 and CDR2: MNHEY, SVGAGI. The CDR3 totals 14 residues. The CDR3 coding sequence is TGTGCCAGCAGTTACTCATGGAGTTCCTATGGCTACACCTTC. Protein: CASSYSWSSYGYTF.

The V gene is TRBV10-2, the J gene TRBJ1-3; D not resolved. CDR3 length: 14 residues. With 3 bases removed from V and 1 base from J, the gap between germline ends came to 7 bases. CDR1 and CDR2 from the germline V gene are WSHSY and SAAADI. The CDR3 DNA reads TGCGCCAGCAGTGATCGGGGTTCTGGAAACACCATATATTTT. It codes for CASSDRGSGNTIYF.

This clone has only one observation. This chain joins TRBV7-3 and TRBJ2-4; TRBD1 aligns across 11 bases. Per germline, CDR1 SGHTA and CDR2 FQGTGA. Trimming removed 3 bases from V and 6 bases from J; junction bases left unmatched: 4. The CDR3 runs to 15 residues. The CDR3 is CASSLDRGPTNIQYF. Here the CDR3 DNA reads TGTGCCAGCAGCTTGGACAGGGGGCCAACAAACATTCAGTACTTC.

V and J are TRBV5-4 and TRBJ1-2; perhaps TRBD1 as D (5 bases). CDR3 size: 14 residues. CDR1 SGHNT and CDR2 YYREEE come from the germline V gene (reference sequence). V was shortened by 2 bases and J by 4 bases, with 12 bases between the two germline ends. This CDR3 reads CASSFPTAFYGYTF. CDR3 bases: TGTGCCAGCAGCTTCCCGACAGCCTTCTATGGCTACACCTTC.

This clone has a single count. The chain has TRBV19 and TRBJ2-3; 12 bases are shared with TRBD2. V shed 4 bases, J shed 6 bases, and the junction held 5 bases outside the gene matches. This CDR3 is 15 amino acids long. Germline V gives CDR1 LNHDA, CDR2 SQIVND (reference sequence). CDR3 region: CASSTTSGGLDTQYF. The DNA for the CDR3 is TGTGCCAGTAGTACGACTAGCGGGGGCCTGGATACGCAGTATTTT.